The text below deals with one T cell receptor beta chain. This record comes from a study of cytomegalovirus exposure and HLA in healthy donors. Unmatched junction bases numbered 8, after V lost 4 bases and J lost 1 base. The germline V gene encodes CDR1 SGHTA and CDR2 FQGNSA. The CDR3 is 19 amino acids. The PCR had 60 Vbeta and 13 Jbeta primers. Libraries were prepared by immunoSEQ multiplex PCR; TCRdb keeps only in-frame clonotypes and omits some of them. The sample includes under 200,000 clones, more than 65% of them seen just once. The sequence derives from a woman aged 40 to 49 in good health and CMV-seropositive. The chain recombines TRBV7-2 with TRBJ2-1; 15 nucleotides align to TRBD2. The specimen sequenced was PBMCs. The DNA for the CDR3 is TGTGCCAGCAGCTCCGATTGGACTAGCGGGGGGGGGTCCTACAATGAGCAGTTCTTC. Protein product: CASSSDWTSGGGSYNEQFF.